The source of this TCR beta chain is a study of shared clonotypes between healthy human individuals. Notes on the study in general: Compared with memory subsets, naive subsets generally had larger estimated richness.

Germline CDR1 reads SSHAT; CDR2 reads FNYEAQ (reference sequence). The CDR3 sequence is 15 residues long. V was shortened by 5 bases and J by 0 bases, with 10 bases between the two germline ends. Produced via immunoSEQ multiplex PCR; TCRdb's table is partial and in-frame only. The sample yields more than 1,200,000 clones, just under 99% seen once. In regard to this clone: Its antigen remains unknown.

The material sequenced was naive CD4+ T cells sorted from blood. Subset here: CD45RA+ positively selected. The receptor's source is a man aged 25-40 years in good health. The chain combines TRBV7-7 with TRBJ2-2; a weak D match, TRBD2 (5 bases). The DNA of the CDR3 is TGTGCCAGCAGCATTTCCGGGACGAACACCGGGGAGCTGTTTTTT. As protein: CASSISGTNTGELFF.